Each of the 4 T cell receptor beta chains below was sequenced from the same sample in a study of response to subunit inactivated influenza vaccine. TCRdb re-called the RT-PCR reads with MiXCR, one entry per CDR3 protein. Among more than 600,000 distinct CDR3 sequences, about 18% were seen once, and the ten largest hold roughly a tenth. Sequences were derived from PBMCs from blood, sampled more than 4 days after vaccination. These receptors came from a man aged 50 or older who received an inactivated influenza vaccine.

This chain uses TRBV18 with TRBJ2-7; D may be TRBD2 (5 bases). In germline, CDR1 is KGHSH, CDR2 LQKENI. This CDR3 contains 15 residues. With 8 bases removed from V and 2 bases from J, the gap between germline ends came to 19 bases. Written as DNA, the CDR3 is TGTGCCAGCGCCGGTGGAGGCGGGTTGGCCTACGAGCAGTACTTC. It encodes CASAGGGGLAYEQYF.

The gene calls are TRBV15 and TRBJ2-5; D possibly corresponds to TRBD1 (5 bases). V was pared by 0 bases and J by 3 bases, with 14 bases between. This CDR3 contains 16 residues. CDR1 and CDR2 (germline): LNHNV, YYDKDF (reference sequence). CDR3 sequence (DNA): TGTGCCACCAGCAGAGATTATTCGGCAGGGAAAGAGACCCAGTACTTC. Translating it yields CATSRDYSAGKETQYF.

The chain joins TRBV6-1 to TRBJ2-4; 9 bases match TRBD2. Germline CDR1 is MNHNS and CDR2 is SASEGT. This CDR3 region has 16 residues. With V trimmed by 5 bases and J by 0 bases, 5 bases remained unmatched. CDR3 protein: CASSNSGRLAKNIQYF. The CDR3 nucleotides read TGTGCCAGCAGTAATAGCGGGAGACTAGCCAAAAACATTCAGTACTTC.

The chain employs TRBV24-1 and TRBJ2-7; D not certain. The CDR3 is 12 amino acids. The germline V gene encodes CDR1 KGHDR and CDR2 SFDVKD. The V end lost 1 base, the J end lost 12 bases, and 12 bases lay between the germline ends. The CDR3 loop is CATSDFGRERYF. CDR3 DNA: TGTGCCACCAGTGATTTTGGTAGGGAACGGTACTTC.